The rows below give T cell receptor beta chains drawn from one sample of a study of cytomegalovirus exposure and HLA in healthy donors. TCRdb's copy holds only in-frame clones and misses some; the assay was immunoSEQ multiplex PCR. This sample's table has approximately 110,000 clones. Sequenced material: PBMCs. The source of these receptors is a man aged 35 to 55 in good health and CMV-seronegative. Both conserved end residues are part of each CDR3.

j_gene	len	v_gene	CDR3aa
TRBJ2-6	17	TRBV7-2	CASSSRGKLSGANVLTF
TRBJ2-5	16	TRBV5-1	CASSFTTGGLQETQYF
TRBJ2-1	11	TRBV29-1	CSVATPGEQFF
TRBJ2-7	15	TRBV9	CASSVGGTGSYEQYF
TRBJ2-7	14	TRBV7-2	CASSPGTGPLEQYF
TRBJ1-1	13	TRBV7-9	CASSLGGLAEAFF
TRBJ2-2	15	TRBV29-1	CSVYSGAGGTGELFF
TRBJ2-6	17	TRBV7-9	CASGLGQGISGANVLTF
TRBJ2-4	14	TRBV7-9	CASSLRLAGGLQYF
TRBJ2-5	13	TRBV11-2	CASSIQGWETQYF
TRBJ2-7	13	TRBV4-1	CASSRGGVYEQYF